A single sample gave rise to the 26 T cell receptor beta chains below, sequenced in a study of control samples from healthy donors and cancer patients. Generated by immunoSEQ multiplex PCR, the TCRdb table keeps only in-frame clones and is missing some. This sample carries tens of thousands of clones, about 89% of them seen once, and the ten largest clones take roughly 7.6%. Sequenced: blood. The source of these receptors is a woman aged 55 to 70 in good health.

About this clone: The same CDR3 can be traced to other DNA sequences in this sample. This sequence joins TRBV6-5 and TRBJ1-1, with 10 bases matching TRBD1. The CDR3 spans 15 residues. The germline V gene has CDR1 MNHEY and CDR2 SVGAGI. V shed 6 bases, J shed 4 bases, and the junction held 8 bases outside the gene matches. The CDR3 sequence: CASSRQGASGTEAFF. CDR3 coding DNA: TGTGCCAGCAGCCGACAGGGGGCGTCGGGCACTGAAGCTTTCTTT.

The chain carries TRBV20-1 and TRBJ2-7, with 8 nucleotides matching TRBD2. Looked up from germline, CDR1 is DFQATT and CDR2 is SNEGSKA (reference sequence). The J segment lost 5 bases and the V segment lost 3 bases, leaving 18 bases of the junction unmatched. The CDR3 covers 17 residues. The CDR3 DNA follows: TGCAGTGCTAGTGGGCGGAGCGGGAGACCCCTTTGGGACGAGCAGTACTTC. The encoded protein is CSASGRSGRPLWDEQYF.

This chain joins TRBV5-4 and TRBJ2-5, with D perhaps given as TRBD1 or TRBD2 (6 bases each). The germline V and J ends were trimmed by 10 bases and 5 bases, with 15 bases remaining between them. The germline gives CDR1 SGHNT, CDR2 YYREEE (reference sequence). This CDR3 comprises 12 residues. This chain's CDR3 is CASSGGQETQYF. CDR3 nucleotide sequence: TGTGCCTCCTCTGGGGGGCAGGAGACCCAGTACTTC. The variable domain in full, completed from reference TRBV5-4 and TRBJ2-5, reads ETGVTQSPTHLIKTRGQQVTLRCSSQSGHNTVSWYQQALGQGPQFIFQYYREEENGRGNFPPRFSGLQFPNYSSELNVNALELDDSALYLCASSGGQETQYFGPGTRLLVL.

The genes are TRBV5-1 and TRBJ1-6; a weak D match, TRBD1 (5 bases). The germline CDR1 and CDR2 sequences are SGHRS and YFSETQ. CDR3 length equals 15 residues. V lost 0 bases and J lost 7, with 11 bases in between. CDR3 region: CASSLVQGGNSPLHF. In DNA, the CDR3 is TGCGCCAGCAGCTTGGTGCAGGGCGGAAATTCACCCCTCCACTTT.

This chain connects TRBV15 to TRBJ1-2; D may be TRBD1 (5 bases). This CDR3 is 13 amino acids long. V was pared by 4 bases and J by 7 bases, with 13 bases between. The V gene's germline CDR1 is LNHNV and CDR2 YYDKDF (reference sequence). The CDR3 region is CATSTSRDSGYTF. The CDR3 DNA sequence: TGTGCCACCAGCACCTCGCGAGACAGTGGCTACACCTTC.

This clone was detected a few times. The chain joins TRBV7-9 to TRBJ2-3; perhaps TRBD1 as D (6 bases). V lost 0 bases, J lost 2 bases, and 9 bases lay in between. Germline V lookup: CDR1 SEHNR, CDR2 FQNEAQ (reference sequence). The CDR3 is 15 amino acids. The CDR3 reads CASSLAAGATDTQYF. CDR3 bases: TGTGCCAGCAGCTTAGCGGCAGGGGCCACAGATACGCAGTATTTT.

CDR3 amino acids: CASSFGTKNQPQHF. The DNA for the CDR3 is TGTGCCAGCAGTTTTGGGACTAAAAACCAGCCCCAGCATTTT. The chain recombines TRBV28 with TRBJ1-5; D perhaps matches TRBD1 (5 bases). Germline-derived CDR1 and CDR2 are MDHEN and SYDVKM. The V end lost 3 bases, the J end lost 7 bases, and 13 bases lay between the germline ends. This CDR3 has 14 residues.

This chain links TRBV3-1 (or the pseudogene TRBV3-2) with TRBJ1-2, with D perhaps matching TRBD1 (5 bases). CDR3 length equals 13 residues. Germline CDR1 reads LGHDT; CDR2 reads YNNKEL (reference sequence). V was clipped by 2 bases and J by 4 bases, with 8 bases between them. The CDR3 DNA is TGTGCCAGCAGCCAACAGGGTTCCTATGGCTACACCTTC. Translated, it gives CASSQQGSYGYTF.

This chain joins TRBV6-5 and TRBJ2-1; 7 bases are shared with TRBD2. The CDR3 is 15 residues long. The ends lost 5 bases at V and 3 bases at J; junction bases unmatched: 7. Germline V gene lookup returns CDR1 MNHEY and CDR2 SVGAGI. CDR3 sequence: CASSITGGSYNEQFF. The CDR3 DNA follows: TGTGCCAGCAGTATCACCGGGGGGAGCTACAATGAGCAGTTCTTC.

A single count supports this clone. The chain uses TRBV6-6 and TRBJ2-5; 7 nucleotides agree with TRBD1. The CDR3 runs to 14 residues. The V segment lost 6 bases and the J segment 5 bases; nucleotides outside the gene matches: 9. The germline V gene encodes CDR1 MNHNY and CDR2 SVGAGI (reference sequence). CDR3 loop: CASRATGSSETQYF. DNA of the CDR3: TGTGCCAGCAGGGCGACAGGGTCTTCGGAGACCCAGTACTTC.

The rearrangement joins TRBV4-3 to TRBJ2-1; 9 bases map to TRBD2. This CDR3 comprises 18 residues. The V gene end was trimmed by 0 bases and the J gene end by 8 bases; junction bases not matched to a gene: 14. CDR1 and CDR2 from the germline V gene are LGHNA and YSLEER. The CDR3 bases are TGCGCCAGCAGCCAAGATTTGCCTAGCGGGACCATAAGGTATGAGCAGTTCTTC. This sequence encodes CASSQDLPSGTIRYEQFF.

The CDR3 spells CSVSPGIGNTIYF. The CDR3 region has the DNA TGCAGCGTTTCCCCAGGGATTGGAAACACCATATATTTT. This rearrangement joins TRBV29-1 to TRBJ1-3; D might be TRBD1 (5 bases). The CDR3 has 13 amino acids. The V gene lost 5 bases and the J gene lost 3 bases, with 11 bases spanning the gap. In germline, CDR1 is SQVTM, CDR2 ANQGSEA.

This chain connects TRBV5-5 to TRBJ2-5, with a tentative D call TRBD1 (5 bases). This CDR3 spans 14 amino acids. From germline, CDR1 is SGHKS and CDR2 YYEKEE (reference sequence). The V end was cut by 0 bases, the J end by 2 bases, with 8 bases between. Written as DNA, the CDR3 is TGTGCCAGCAGCTTGGTCGGACAACAAGAGACCCAGTACTTC. Encoded protein: CASSLVGQQETQYF.

The chain is built from TRBV19 and TRBJ2-3, with D perhaps matching TRBD2 (5 bases). V lost 3 bases to trimming and J lost 3 bases, with 13 bases between them. CDR3 length: 15 residues. Germline V lookup: CDR1 LNHDA, CDR2 SQIVND (reference sequence). CDR3 region: CASSMLAGFTDTQYF. The CDR3, as DNA: TGTGCCAGTAGTATGCTAGCCGGATTTACAGATACGCAGTATTTT. Using reference TRBV19 and TRBJ2-3 for the parts outside the CDR3, the full variable domain is DGGITQSPKYLFRKEGQNVTLSCEQNLNHDAMYWYRQDPGQGLRLIYYSQIVNDFQKGDIAEGYSVSREKKESFPLTVTSAQKNPTAFYLCASSMLAGFTDTQYFGPGTRLTVL.

V gene TRBV7-9 combines with J gene TRBJ2-5; either TRBD1 or TRBD2 may fit D (5 bases each). The CDR3 has 13 residues. The germline gives CDR1 SEHNR, CDR2 FQNEAQ (reference sequence). V lost 4 bases, J lost 7 bases, and 13 bases lay in between. CDR3 in DNA: TGTGCCAGCAGCTCCGGGACCCAGGTGACCCAGTACTTC. Translation: CASSSGTQVTQYF.

The genes are TRBV6-5 and TRBJ1-5, with a tentative D call TRBD1 (6 bases). The CDR3 contains 13 residues. Germline CDR1 reads MNHEY; CDR2 reads SVGAGI. Deletions cut 5 bases from V and 11 bases from J, with 16 bases between. The DNA of the CDR3 is TGTGCCAGCAGTCCATTAGGGGGATCGGCCCAGCATTTT. It is translated as CASSPLGGSAQHF.

The V and J genes are TRBV6-1 and TRBJ1-4; D perhaps matches TRBD1 (5 bases). CDR1 and CDR2 (germline): MNHNS, SASEGT. The germline V and J ends were trimmed by 1 base and 4 bases, with 10 bases remaining between them. CDR3 length: 15 residues. The CDR3 DNA sequence: TGTGCCAGCAGTGAAGTGAGGCAGGGTAATGAAAAACTGTTTTTT. Translating it yields CASSEVRQGNEKLFF.

The J gene is TRBJ1-2, the V gene TRBV19; the D gene is possibly TRBD1 (5 bases). This CDR3 is 18 amino acids long. CDR1 is LNHDA, CDR2 SQIVND, per germline (reference sequence). With 7 bases removed from V and 7 bases from J, the gap between germline ends came to 31 bases. The CDR3 protein is CASNGGVRDLPTPFGYTF. The CDR3 nucleotides read TGTGCCAGTAACGGAGGTGTCCGGGACTTACCGACACCTTTTGGCTACACCTTC.

The rearrangement links TRBV9 to TRBJ2-2, with a weak D call TRBD1 (6 bases). The ends were cut back, 4 bases at V and 3 bases at J, with 16 bases in the middle. The CDR3 contains 16 residues. CDR1 SGDLS and CDR2 YYNGEE come from the germline V gene. CDR3 DNA sequence: TGTGCCAGCAGCTTCTCCTTAGGGGGAGACACCGGGGAGCTGTTTTTT. Protein sequence: CASSFSLGGDTGELFF.

The chain uses TRBV3-1 (or the pseudogene TRBV3-2) and TRBJ1-2; weak D call: TRBD1 (6 bases). V lost 3 bases and J lost 5, with 19 bases in between. Germline CDR1 LGHDT, CDR2 YNNKEL (reference sequence). This CDR3 has 16 residues. CDR3 in amino acids: CASSHFRGAESYGYTF. The DNA for the CDR3 is TGTGCCAGCAGCCACTTTCGGGGGGCAGAATCATATGGCTACACCTTC.

This clone has only one observation. The chain carries TRBV27 and TRBJ1-4; no clear D. Trimming removed 6 bases at V and 4 bases at J, with 15 bases between. The CDR3 contains 15 residues. Germline values: CDR1 MNHEY, CDR2 SMNVEV (reference sequence). Written as DNA, the CDR3 is TGTGCCAGCAGGAAAGTAGGACGGTATAATGAAAAACTGTTTTTT. This codes for CASRKVGRYNEKLFF.

The V call is TRBV5-1, the J call TRBJ2-1; TRBD2 matches 13 bases. CDR3 length: 15 residues. Germline values: CDR1 SGHRS, CDR2 YFSETQ. The V segment lost 4 bases and the J segment 4 bases; nucleotides outside the gene matches: 2. The CDR3 here is CASSGLAGEYNEQFF. The DNA for the CDR3 is TGCGCCAGCAGCGGACTAGCGGGGGAGTACAATGAGCAGTTCTTC.

The CDR3 loop reads CASTQPGAGPMGEQYF. The CDR3 DNA reads TGTGCCAGCACTCAACCCGGGGCCGGGCCCATGGGGGAGCAGTACTTC. The chain recombines TRBV6-6 with TRBJ2-7; D is perhaps TRBD1 or TRBD2 (5 bases each). The CDR3 length is 16 residues. Germline V CDR1 and CDR2: MNHNY, SVGAGI (reference sequence). Trimming took off 7 bases at V and 7 bases at J, with 26 bases between the two ends.

J is TRBJ2-5 and V is TRBV7-8; D unresolved. The length of the CDR3 is 13 residues. Germline V gives CDR1 SGHVS, CDR2 FQNEAQ. V gave up 5 bases and J gave up 1 base, with 8 bases separating them. CDR3 nucleotides: TGTGCCAGCAGCAGGCCGAGCCAAGAGACCCAGTACTTC. Translation gives CASSRPSQETQYF.

This clone was detected only once. A much larger clonotype is one base distant, so this may be a read error. The chain combines TRBV5-5 with TRBJ2-7, with D unresolved. Germline CDR1 is SGHKS and CDR2 is YYEKEE (reference sequence). The CDR3 is 11 amino acids. Deletions cut 3 bases from V and 0 bases from J, with 1 base between. The CDR3 spells CASSSSYEQYF. DNA of the CDR3: TGTGCCAGCAGCTCCTCCTACGAGCAGTACTTC.

A few counts support this clone. The chain links TRBV4-3 to TRBJ2-7; D is unresolved. V dropped 3 bases and J dropped 0 bases, with 18 bases sitting between them. Germline CDR1 reads LGHNA; CDR2 reads YSLEER. The CDR3 is made up of 17 amino acids. CDR3: CASSQGFQDPSSYEQYF. CDR3 DNA: TGCGCCAGCAGCCAGGGCTTTCAGGACCCCTCCTCCTACGAGCAGTACTTC.